This record looks at one T cell receptor beta chain sequence and its context. The data originate from a study of radiation and T cells in renal cell carcinoma. Time point denoted: blood 2 weeks post-SBRT. Treatment of the sample: 15 Gy SBRT to primary tumor, nephrectomy 4 weeks later. This table comes from immunoSEQ multiplex PCR, and its TCRdb copy is limited to in-frame clones, with some not included. Of roughly 140,000 clones listed, about 91% were seen once; the top ten hold approximately 12%. Trimming removed 0 bases at V and 8 bases at J, with 15 bases between. The CDR3 runs to 15 residues. Germline loops: CDR1 SGDLS, CDR2 YYNGEE.

The source was blood, collected from a patient whose treatment included radiotherapy and nephrectomy. The J gene is TRBJ1-3, the V gene TRBV9; D remains ambiguous. The origin of this receptor is a woman between 50 and 59 years old with renal cell carcinoma. The DNA for the CDR3 is TGTGCCAGCAGCGTAGATGAGCCGGGGATTGACACCATATATTTT. This gives the protein CASSVDEPGIDTIYF.